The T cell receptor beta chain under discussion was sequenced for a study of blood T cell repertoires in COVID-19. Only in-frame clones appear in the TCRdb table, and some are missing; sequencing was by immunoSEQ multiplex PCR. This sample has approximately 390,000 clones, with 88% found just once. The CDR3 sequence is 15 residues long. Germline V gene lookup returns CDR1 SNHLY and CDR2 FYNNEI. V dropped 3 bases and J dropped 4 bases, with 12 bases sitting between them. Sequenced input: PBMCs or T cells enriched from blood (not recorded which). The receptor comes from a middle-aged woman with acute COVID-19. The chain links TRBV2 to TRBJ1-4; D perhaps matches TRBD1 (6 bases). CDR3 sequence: CASSDIRGGNEKLFF. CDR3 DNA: TGTGCCAGCAGTGATATCAGGGGTGGTAATGAAAAACTGTTTTTT.